This T cell receptor beta chain was sequenced in a study of shared clonotypes between healthy human individuals. Overall study findings and caveats: When compared with the clonotypes that were shared by all four sorted-subset donors, the non-shared clonotypes turned out to have lower generation probabilities. Clonotype sharing among donors, it was expected, would be affected by sequencing depth.

Terminally differentiated effector memory CD45RA+ cells were excluded by CCR7 positive selection of CD45RO-negative cells. All donors were Caucasian adults living in Nashville, Tennessee. With regard to this clone: What it binds is unknown.

V dropped 0 bases and J dropped 4 bases, with 11 bases sitting between them. The CDR3 has 15 amino acids. Per germline, CDR1 MNHNY and CDR2 SVGAGI (reference sequence). The data were produced by immunoSEQ multiplex PCR, yet TCRdb's version contains in-frame clones alone and is incomplete. Of millions of clones in the sample, approximately 94% are singletons; the top ten hold approximately 1.7%. V usage is TRBV6-6 and J usage is TRBJ2-3; D ambiguous. The clonotype comes from a man aged 18 to 35 in good health. Some clones in this sample may be carry-over from other donors' samples. The sample comprised naive CD8+ T cells from PBMCs. The CDR3 loop reads CASSYSSPGPDTQYF. The CDR3 nucleotides read TGTGCCAGCAGTTACTCGTCCCCGGGCCCAGATACGCAGTATTTT.